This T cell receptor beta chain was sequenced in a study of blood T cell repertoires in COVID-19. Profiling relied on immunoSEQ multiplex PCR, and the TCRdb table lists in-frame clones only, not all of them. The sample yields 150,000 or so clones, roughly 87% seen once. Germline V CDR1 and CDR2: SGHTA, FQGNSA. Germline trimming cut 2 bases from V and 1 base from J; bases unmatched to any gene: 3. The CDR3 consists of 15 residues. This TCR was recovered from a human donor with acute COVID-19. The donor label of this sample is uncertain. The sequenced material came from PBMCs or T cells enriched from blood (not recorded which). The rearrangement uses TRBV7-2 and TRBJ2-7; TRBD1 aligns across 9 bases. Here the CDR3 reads CASSLRGTGSYEQYF. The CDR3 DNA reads TGTGCCAGCAGCTTAAGGGGGACAGGGTCCTACGAGCAGTACTTC.